The T cell receptor beta chain described here comes from a study of blood T cell repertoires in COVID-19 (dated by TCRdb to 2018 to 2020). With respect to the entire study: Samples from collaborators originated in the United States, Italy and Spain and spanned both the acute and convalescent phases of COVID-19. The prospective study material was composed of cDNA or gDNA derived from T cells, B-cell-depleted T cells, or PBMCs. Deeply sampled blood TCRbeta repertoires from subjects exposed to, actively infected with, or recovered from COVID-19 were included in the dataset. The repertoires were released in a freely available public database meant as a resource for research on the immune response to SARS-CoV-2. Samples came from the ongoing ImmuneRACE study (first 160 participants) plus 1,254 subjects from 6 global collaborators. A de-identified subject ID, COVID-19 status, age in years and sex were almost always included in the sample metadata. Where available, HLA class I and class II types were obtained from metadata supplied by the sample provider rather than from assay-based typing.

V is clipped by 1 base and J by 7 bases, and the sequence between their germline boundaries is 8 bases long. CDR1 and CDR2 were assigned from the germline V gene as SGHRS and YFSETQ. Including the terminal cysteine and phenylalanine, the CDR3 comprises 13 residues. Only the CDR3 region is kept as DNA, spanning 39 bases read in frame from base 1. To note about this clone: Its antigen is currently not known. No per-base quality is available; no much larger clone lies one base away.

The collaborating institutions used their own protocols to collect whole blood in K2EDTA tubes. For TCRbeta analysis, collaborators shipped samples as frozen whole blood, isolated PBMCs, or DNA extracted from either of those sample types. TCRbeta CDR3 regions were amplified from genomic DNA using the immunoSEQ Assay, a bias-controlled multiplex PCR. Processing in the source paper ran as follows. The number of nucleated cells in each sample was estimated from the amplification of reference gene primers within the assay. To quantify the absolute abundance of each unique TCRbeta CDR3 rearrangement, sequence reads were collapsed and filtered. For each sample, productive Simpson clonality was calculated as the square root of Simpson's diversity index across productive rearrangements. TCRdb provides this immuneACCESS table in a form limited to in-frame rearrangements. Some clones are lacking; in checked studies, under half of them reflect an unresolved V gene, and why the rest are absent is not known. V and J calls and clone size are those listed in that table; D and trimming were worked out from the DNA. The sample has about 300,000 clones on record, nearly 90% of them singletons. The top ten constitute 9.4% of the sample.

Results and caveats for the whole study, not just this receptor: The quantity of clinical and demographic metadata differed by source and by participant and was supplied without curation.

The sequencing sample was made of peripheral blood. The receptor was isolated from a man aged 18 to 30 with active or convalescent COVID-19. The rearrangement joined TRBV5-1 to TRBJ1-4; no D gene call is confident. CDR3 sequence: CASSLYRREKLFF. The DNA sequence is given as TGCGCCAGCAGCTTGTACAGACGTGAAAAACTGTTTTTT.